This TCR beta chain is from a study of blood T cell repertoires in COVID-19. Study in general: COVID-19 samples from acute and convalescent phases originated in the United States, Italy and Spain. PBMCs, B-cell-depleted T cells, or T cells were the source of the cDNA or gDNA that made up the material.

Trimming stripped 5 bases from V and 0 bases from J, with 13 bases between. The CDR3 is 15 residues long. Per germline, CDR1 LNHDA and CDR2 SQIVND (reference sequence). Generated by immunoSEQ multiplex PCR, the TCRdb table keeps only in-frame clones and is missing some. The sample includes 110,000 or so clones, approximately 82% of them seen just once. The chain recombines TRBV19 with TRBJ1-1, with D perhaps TRBD1 (6 bases). The sample consisted of peripheral blood. The receptor's source is a woman aged 80 or over with acute or convalescent COVID-19. Here the CDR3 DNA reads TGTGCCAGTAGTTTTTCCGGGACACTGAACACTGAAGCTTTCTTT. This gives the protein CASSFSGTLNTEAFF. Full variable domain (missing parts from reference TRBV19 and TRBJ1-1): DGGITQSPKYLFRKEGQNVTLSCEQNLNHDAMYWYRQDPGQGLRLIYYSQIVNDFQKGDIAEGYSVSREKKESFPLTVTSAQKNPTAFYLCASSFSGTLNTEAFFGQGTRLTVV.